The present entry profiles one TCR beta chain with its context. This sample is part of a study of cytomegalovirus exposure and HLA in healthy donors. The PCR had 60 Vbeta and 13 Jbeta primers. Data came from immunoSEQ multiplex PCR; TCRdb stores just in-frame clones and leaves some out. The repertoire includes 150,000 to 200,000 clones, about four fifths of them detected once, and 6% to 7.5% sits in the top ten. The germline V gene encodes CDR1 SGDLS and CDR2 YYNGEE. The CDR3 is 12 residues long. Deletions cut 3 bases from V and 6 bases from J, with 7 bases between. The chain couples TRBV9 to TRBJ1-5, with D perhaps TRBD1 (5 bases). This receptor was obtained from a young man in good health and CMV-seropositive. Sequencing was performed on PBMCs. CDR3 region: CASSGGGQPQHF. The CDR3 DNA is TGTGCCAGCAGCGGGGGGGGTCAGCCCCAGCATTTT.